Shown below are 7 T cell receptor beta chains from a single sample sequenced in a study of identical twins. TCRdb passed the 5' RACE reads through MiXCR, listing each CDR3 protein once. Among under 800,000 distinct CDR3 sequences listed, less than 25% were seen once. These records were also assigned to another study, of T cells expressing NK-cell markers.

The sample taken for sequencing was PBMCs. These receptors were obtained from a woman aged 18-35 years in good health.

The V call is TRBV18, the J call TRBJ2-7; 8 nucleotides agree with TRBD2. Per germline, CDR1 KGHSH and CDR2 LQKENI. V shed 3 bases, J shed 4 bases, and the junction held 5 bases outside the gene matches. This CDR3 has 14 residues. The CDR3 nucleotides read TGTGCCAGCTCACCGCAGACTAGCGCTTACGAGCAGTACTTC. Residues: CASSPQTSAYEQYF.

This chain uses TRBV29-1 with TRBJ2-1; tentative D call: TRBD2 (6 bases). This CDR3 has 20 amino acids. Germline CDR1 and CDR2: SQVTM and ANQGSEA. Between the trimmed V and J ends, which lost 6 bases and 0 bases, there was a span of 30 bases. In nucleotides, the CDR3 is TGCAGCGTCGAGTGGGGGGACTCATCCGCCGTCCTTAGCTCCTACAATGAGCAGTTCTTC. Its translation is CSVEWGDSSAVLSSYNEQFF.

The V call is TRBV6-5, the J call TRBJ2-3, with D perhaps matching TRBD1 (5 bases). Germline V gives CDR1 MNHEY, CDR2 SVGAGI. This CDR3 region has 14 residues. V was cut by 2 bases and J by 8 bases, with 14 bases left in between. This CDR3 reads CASSYATVRGTQYF. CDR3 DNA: TGTGCCAGCAGTTACGCCACTGTAAGGGGTACGCAGTATTTT.

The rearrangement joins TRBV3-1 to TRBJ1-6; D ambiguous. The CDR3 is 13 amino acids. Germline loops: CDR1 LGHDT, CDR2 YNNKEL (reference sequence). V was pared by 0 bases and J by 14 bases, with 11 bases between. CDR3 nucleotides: TGTGCCAGCAGCCAAGAAACCGCCTTGGCCCTCCACTTT. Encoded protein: CASSQETALALHF.

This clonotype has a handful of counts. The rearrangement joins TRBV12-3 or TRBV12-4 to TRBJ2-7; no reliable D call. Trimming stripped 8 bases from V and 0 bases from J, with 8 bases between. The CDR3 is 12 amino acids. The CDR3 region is CASCHSSYEQYF. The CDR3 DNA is TGTGCCAGCTGTCACAGCTCCTACGAGCAGTACTTC.

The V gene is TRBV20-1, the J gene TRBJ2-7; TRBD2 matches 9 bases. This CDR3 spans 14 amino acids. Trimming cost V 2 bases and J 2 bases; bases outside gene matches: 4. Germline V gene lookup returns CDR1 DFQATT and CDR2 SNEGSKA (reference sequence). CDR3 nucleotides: TGCAGTGCTAGACTAGCGGGAAACCCCTACGAGCAGTACTTC. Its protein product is CSARLAGNPYEQYF.

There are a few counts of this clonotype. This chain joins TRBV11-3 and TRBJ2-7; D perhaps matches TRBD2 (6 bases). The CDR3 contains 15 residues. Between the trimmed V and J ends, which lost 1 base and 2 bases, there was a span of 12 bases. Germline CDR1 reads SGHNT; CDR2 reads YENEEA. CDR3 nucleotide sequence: TGTGCCAGCAGCTTAGGTGGAGGGCCAACCTACGAGCAGTACTTC. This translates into CASSLGGGPTYEQYF.